This T cell receptor beta chain was recovered during a study of control samples from healthy donors and cancer patients. Sequenced by immunoSEQ multiplex PCR; TCRdb stores in-frame clones only, minus some. The sample has a few hundred thousand clones, approximately 92% seen once; the top ten hold 5% to 7%. This receptor was obtained from a man aged 35-49 years with head and neck cancer. Sample: PBMCs.

DNA of the CDR3: TGTGCCAGCAGCACCTCGACTGCGTCGCGGCGGTTCTTC. This codes for CASSTSTASRRFF. The V gene is TRBV11-3, the J gene TRBJ2-1; D gene ambiguous. The CDR3 runs to 13 residues. V lost 5 bases to trimming and J lost 15 bases, with 20 bases between them. Germline values: CDR1 SGHNT, CDR2 YENEEA.